The 19 T cell receptor beta chains given below trace back to one sample, sequenced in a study of early stage breast cancer tumors. The protocol was immunoSEQ multiplex PCR, while the TCRdb copy is restricted to in-frame clones and leaves out a portion. The table records 8,500 to 10,000 clones, 71% of them present only once. The sequenced sample consisted of normal breast tissue next to the tumor. These receptors all stem from a person aged 60 to 70 with breast cancer.

The chain joins TRBV30 to TRBJ1-2; TRBD1 might be the D (6 bases). The V and J ends lost 4 bases and 7 bases respectively, with 13 bases between them. Germline assignment: CDR1 GTSNPN and CDR2 SVGIG (reference sequence). The CDR3 extends over 12 amino acids. The CDR3 loop reads CAWKLGGLGYTF. In nucleotides, the CDR3 is TGTGCCTGGAAGTTGGGGGGGCTTGGCTACACCTTC.

This rearrangement joins TRBV2 to TRBJ1-1, with a weak D call TRBD1 (6 bases). Looked up from germline, CDR1 is SNHLY and CDR2 is FYNNEI. The V and J ends lost 6 bases and 3 bases respectively, with 11 bases between them. The length of the CDR3 is 13 residues. This chain's CDR3 is CASSRDTDTEAFF. The CDR3 nucleotides read TGTGCCAGCAGCCGGGACACTGACACTGAAGCTTTCTTT.

The chain combines TRBV7-9 with TRBJ2-6, with 8 bases that match TRBD1. V lost 4 bases, J lost 4 bases, and 9 bases stayed unmatched. This CDR3 region has 17 residues. Germline loops: CDR1 SEHNR, CDR2 FQNEAQ (reference sequence). The CDR3 sequence is CASSSATGAQGANVLTF. In DNA form, the CDR3 reads TGTGCCAGCAGCTCCGCGACAGGGGCCCAGGGGGCCAACGTCCTGACTTTC.

V and J are TRBV28 and TRBJ2-3; 13 positions agree with TRBD2. Looked up from germline, CDR1 is MDHEN and CDR2 is SYDVKM. V lost 0 bases to trimming and J lost 1 base; unmatched junction nucleotides: 7. CDR3 length equals 19 residues. CDR3 loop: CASSLWGLAGIGRTDTQYF. The CDR3 nucleotides are TGTGCCAGCAGTTTATGGGGACTAGCGGGGATCGGACGCACAGATACGCAGTATTTT.

This chain joins TRBV19 and TRBJ2-7, with 8 bases matching TRBD1. CDR3 length equals 15 residues. V was pared by 3 bases and J by 3 bases, with 7 bases of the junction left unmatched. Germline CDR1 and CDR2: LNHDA and SQIVND (reference sequence). The CDR3 nucleotides read TGTGCCAGTAGTATCTCGTCAGGGGGCCACTACGAGCAGTACTTC. Translating gives CASSISSGGHYEQYF. Full variable domain (remainder filled in from reference TRBV19 and TRBJ2-7): DGGITQSPKYLFRKEGQNVTLSCEQNLNHDAMYWYRQDPGQGLRLIYYSQIVNDFQKGDIAEGYSVSREKKESFPLTVTSAQKNPTAFYLCASSISSGGHYEQYFGPGTRLTVT.

The rearrangement joins TRBV4-3 to TRBJ2-1; 14 nucleotides match TRBD2. V shed 4 bases, J shed 8 bases, and the junction held 4 bases outside the gene matches. Per germline, CDR1 LGHNA and CDR2 YSLEER. The CDR3 spans 15 residues. CDR3: CASSRLGLAGDEQFF. The CDR3 nucleotides read TGCGCCAGCAGCCGCCTGGGACTAGCGGGAGATGAGCAGTTCTTC.

CDR3 DNA: TGTGCCAGCAGCGGGAGGTCTATTGGAGATACGCAGTATTTT. It translates to CASSGRSIGDTQYF. The chain uses TRBV9 and TRBJ2-3; D is perhaps TRBD2 (5 bases). Trimming removed 3 bases from V and 5 bases from J, with 13 bases in between. The CDR3 has 14 residues. The germline V gene encodes CDR1 SGDLS and CDR2 YYNGEE.

The chain uses TRBV30 and TRBJ1-1, with D maybe TRBD1 (6 bases). The CDR3 extends over 15 amino acids. Germline lookup yields CDR1 GTSNPN and CDR2 SVGIG (reference sequence). Between the trimmed V and J ends, which lost 5 bases and 1 base, there was a span of 17 bases. The chain's CDR3 is CAWGTGTGRNTEAFF. For the CDR3, the DNA is TGTGCCTGGGGAACAGGGACGGGACGGAACACTGAAGCTTTCTTT.

The rearrangement links TRBV4-3 to TRBJ2-3; tentative D call: TRBD2 (6 bases). The CDR3 spans 17 residues. Germline V gene lookup returns CDR1 LGHNA and CDR2 YSLEER. Trimming pared 1 base from V and 6 bases from J, leaving 20 bases between. CDR3 sequence reads: CASSQGATSGRWDTQYF. CDR3 in DNA: TGCGCCAGCAGCCAAGGAGCGACTAGTGGAAGGTGGGATACGCAGTATTTT.

The chain uses TRBV19 and TRBJ2-1, with TRBD1 matching over 7 bases. Germline CDR1 reads LNHDA; CDR2 reads SQIVND (reference sequence). The junction had 4 bases not matched to a gene; V was cut back by 7 bases and J by 4 bases. This CDR3 comprises 13 residues. The CDR3 DNA follows: TGTGCCAGTACAGGGGGTCAATACAATGAGCAGTTCTTC. It is translated as CASTGGQYNEQFF.

The chain uses TRBV6-5 and TRBJ2-7; D is possibly TRBD1 (5 bases). Germline V CDR1 and CDR2: MNHEY, SVGAGI. CDR3 length equals 13 residues. Trimming shortened V by 5 bases and J by 7 bases, and 15 bases separated the two germline ends. The CDR3 reads CASSGQGSWEQYF. CDR3 nucleotide sequence: TGTGCCAGCAGTGGCCAGGGAAGTTGGGAGCAGTACTTC.

This clone was counted only a few times. This chain uses TRBV19 with TRBJ2-7; perhaps TRBD1 as D (6 bases). The germline V gene encodes CDR1 LNHDA and CDR2 SQIVND (reference sequence). V gave up 3 bases and J gave up 6 bases, with 15 bases separating them. CDR3 length: 14 amino acids. CDR3 loop: CASSMVGAQGEQYF. CDR3 in DNA: TGTGCCAGTAGTATGGTGGGGGCGCAGGGCGAGCAGTACTTC.

The V and J genes are TRBV2 and TRBJ1-2; a possible D gene is TRBD1 (6 bases). The V gene's germline CDR1 is SNHLY and CDR2 FYNNEI. The CDR3 consists of 14 residues. V lost 4 bases, J lost 2 bases, and 11 bases lay in between. The CDR3 loop reads CASSVLGANYGYTF. DNA of the CDR3: TGTGCCAGCAGTGTTCTGGGGGCAAACTATGGCTACACCTTC.

The rearrangement joins TRBV5-1 to TRBJ2-3; D is possibly TRBD2 (6 bases). The CDR3 contains 14 residues. V was trimmed by 4 bases and J by 6 bases, leaving 15 bases between them. Germline V gene lookup returns CDR1 SGHRS and CDR2 YFSETQ. For the CDR3, the DNA is TGCGCCAGCAGCCCGGTGATAGCGGTGGATACGCAGTATTTT. It encodes CASSPVIAVDTQYF.

J is TRBJ2-3 and V is TRBV7-3; 8 bases align to TRBD1. J was trimmed by 2 bases and V by 7 bases; bases with no gene match: 5. CDR3 length: 14 residues. The germline CDR1 and CDR2 sequences are SGHTA and FQGTGA. The CDR3 DNA reads as TGTGCCAGCACCCCGGGACAGGACACAGATACGCAGTATTTT. Its protein product is CASTPGQDTDTQYF.

The V gene is TRBV5-1, the J gene TRBJ2-7; 7 bases align to TRBD2. Trimming at V came to 7 bases and at J to 3 bases, leaving 7 bases not matched to a gene. The CDR3 runs 13 residues. Germline V gene sequence: CDR1 SGHRS, CDR2 YFSETQ. CDR3 sequence: CASRVGGGYEQYF. The DNA of the CDR3 is TGCGCCAGCCGGGTTGGGGGGGGCTACGAGCAGTACTTC.

The chain carries TRBV5-6 and TRBJ1-1; 7 bases are a match to TRBD1. There are 13 residues in the CDR3. V trimming: 0 bases; J trimming: 7 bases; junction bases outside the gene matches: 3. CDR1 and CDR2 (germline): SGHDT, YYEEEE. The CDR3 DNA sequence: TGTGCCAGCAGCTTGGTTTACAGGGGTGAAGCTTTCTTT. It encodes CASSLVYRGEAFF.

This chain connects TRBV5-5 to TRBJ1-3, with unresolved D. Germline V gene lookup returns CDR1 SGHKS and CDR2 YYEKEE (reference sequence). The ends were cut back, 8 bases at V and 5 bases at J, with 11 bases in the middle. CDR3 length: 12 residues. The CDR3 loop is CARGGSRNTIYF. In nucleotides, the CDR3 is TGTGCCAGGGGCGGGTCAAGAAACACCATATATTTT. The full variable domain, its missing parts supplied by reference TRBV5-5 and TRBJ1-3, is DAGVTQSPTHLIKTRGQQVTLRCSPISGHKSVSWYQQVLGQGPQFIFQYYEKEERGRGNFPDRFSARQFPNYSSELNVNALLLGDSALYLCARGGSRNTIYFGEGSWLTVV.

The chain has TRBV19 and TRBJ2-7; maybe TRBD2 (7 bases). This CDR3 comprises 14 residues. Germline CDR1 is LNHDA and CDR2 is SQIVND (reference sequence). Deletions cut 5 bases from V and 2 bases from J, with 13 bases between. The CDR3 sequence: CASSERGGAYEQYF. The CDR3 coding sequence is TGTGCCAGTAGTGAGAGGGGGGGGGCCTACGAGCAGTACTTC.